These T cell receptor beta chains were read from a single sample in a study of blood T cell repertoires in COVID-19. Some clones are missing from TCRdb's copy, which holds only in-frame ones; the method was immunoSEQ multiplex PCR. The profile shows about 110,000 clones, approximately 81% of them singletons. Sequencing was performed on peripheral blood. The receptors here all came from a man of 80 years or more with acute or convalescent COVID-19. Each CDR3 is given with its conserved first and last residue. The D gene is left open where the match is weak. Rows may omit the clone size; those that give it use once, few, many or a size class.

>NA|NA|TRBJ1-1|TRBV5-1
TGCGCCAGCAGCTTACACACAGGGAATGAAGCTTTCTTT
CASSLHTGNEAFF
>NA|NA|TRBJ2-3|TRBV9
TGTGCCAGCAGCGCAACGGAGCGAGGTACGCAGTATTTT
CASSATERGTQYF
>NA|NA|TRBJ2-7|TRBV2
TGTGCCAGCACCCTCTCCTACGAGCAGTACTTC
CASTLSYEQYF
>NA|NA|TRBJ1-2|TRBV2
TGTGCCAGCAGGAAACAGGGAGTTGATGGCTACACCTTC
CASRKQGVDGYTF
>few|NA|TRBJ2-7|TRBV5-6
TGTGCCAGCGAGACGAGCGGAAACTACGAGCAGTACTTC
CASETSGNYEQYF
>once|TRBD2|TRBJ2-1|TRBV19
TGTGCCAGTAGTATAGAGGGACTAGCGGACAATGAGCAGTTCTTC
CASSIEGLADNEQFF
>NA|TRBD2|TRBJ2-1|TRBV9
TGTGCCAGCAACCTAGCGGGAGGGAATGAGCAGTTCTTC
CASNLAGGNEQFF
>few|NA|TRBJ2-1|TRBV18
TGTGCCAGCTCACCTGAGGGGGTCAGTTACAATGAGCAGTTCTTC
CASSPEGVSYNEQFF
>NA|NA|TRBJ2-1|TRBV5-4
TGTGCCAGCAGCTTACGACTAGGTGAGGTGGCCTACAATGAGCAGTTCTTC
CASSLRLGEVAYNEQFF
>NA|NA|TRBJ1-2|TRBV29-1
TGCAGCGTTGAAGGTGGGTGGGGGCAGGATGGCTACACCTTC
CSVEGGWGQDGYTF
>NA|NA|TRBJ1-2|TRBV19
TGTGCCAGTAGTATAGGAGGAGGCTACACCTTC
CASSIGGGYTF
>NA|NA|TRBJ2-2|TRBV9
TGTGCCAGCAGCCGGGCGGGGGCAAGAAACACCGGGGAGCTGTTTTTT
CASSRAGARNTGELFF
>NA|NA|TRBJ1-5|TRBV28
TGTGCCAGCAGTTTGGGCAGGGGAAATGGCAATCAGCCCCAGCATTTT
CASSLGRGNGNQPQHF
>NA|TRBD1|TRBJ1-1|TRBV9
TGTGCCAGCAGCGTAGCCCCAGGGGGCGTGACTGAAGCTTTCTTT
CASSVAPGGVTEAFF
>once|NA|TRBJ2-7|TRBV19
TGTGCCAGTAGTACAGGGAACTCCTACGAGCAGTACTTC
CASSTGNSYEQYF
>NA|TRBD1|TRBJ2-4|TRBV6-2/TRBV6-3
TGTGCCAGCAGTTACCCAGGCAGGGGGTCCAAAAACATTCAGTACTTC
CASSYPGRGSKNIQYF
>NA|TRBD2|TRBJ2-2|TRBV18
TGTGCCAGCTCACCATTCCCTAGCGGGAGCGCCACCGGGGAGCTGTTTTTT
CASSPFPSGSATGELFF
>NA|NA|TRBJ2-7|TRBV5-1
TGCGCCAGCAGCTTAGATAAGGGGATCTACGAGCAGTACTTC
CASSLDKGIYEQYF
>NA|TRBD1|TRBJ1-3|TRBV29-1
TGCAGCGTCCTTATTCCGGGACAGGGTGTAAACACCATATATTTT
CSVLIPGQGVNTIYF
>NA|TRBD2|TRBJ2-7|TRBV29-1
TGCAGCGTTGGGGGACTAGCGGGAGCCTACGAGCAGTACTTC
CSVGGLAGAYEQYF
>NA|NA|TRBJ2-5|TRBV18
TGTGCCAGCTCACCTTTGGCAGAGACCCAGTACTTC
CASSPLAETQYF
>NA|TRBD2|TRBJ2-1|TRBV5-8
TGTGCCAGCAGCTCAAGACTAGCAGCTTCCTACAATGAGCAGTTCTTC
CASSSRLAASYNEQFF
>NA|TRBD1|TRBJ2-4|TRBV2
TGTGCCAGCAGTGAATCTCGGGGCAGGGGGCGAAACATTCAGTACTTC
CASSESRGRGRNIQYF
>NA|TRBD1|TRBJ1-1|TRBV5-1
TGCGCCAGCAGCCCCATGGGACAGGGTGGAACTGAAGCTTTCTTT
CASSPMGQGGTEAFF
>NA|TRBD1|TRBJ2-7|TRBV5-5
TGTGCCAGCAGCCTGACAGGGGGCCCCTACGAGCAGTACTTC
CASSLTGGPYEQYF
>NA|NA|TRBJ1-1|TRBV7-9
TGTGCCAGCAGCTTCCGACAGGCCGCGTTCGTTACTGAAGCTTTCTTT
CASSFRQAAFVTEAFF
>NA|NA|TRBJ2-7|TRBV27
TGTGCCAGCAGTTCAACCCGACTAGTTTTTCCCTACGAGCAGTACTTC
CASSSTRLVFPYEQYF
>NA|NA|TRBJ2-2|TRBV7-3
TGTGCCAGCAGCAAAGTGGCCTTTACCGGGGAGCTGTTTTTT
CASSKVAFTGELFF
>NA|NA|TRBJ1-6|TRBV30
TGTGCCTGGACCTATAAGGGAGATTCACCCCTCCACTTT
CAWTYKGDSPLHF
>NA|NA|TRBJ2-7|TRBV27
TGTGCCAGCGGGAGAACCTACGAGCAGTACTTC
CASGRTYEQYF
>NA|NA|TRBJ2-5|TRBV9
TGTGCCAGCAGCCCCGTCCCGAGAAGCGCCTTGCAAGAGACCCAGTACTTC
CASSPVPRSALQETQYF
>NA|NA|TRBJ1-2|TRBV5-4
TGTGCCAGCGGCCGGGAGGGTATGCAAGAGGGCTACACCTTC
CASGREGMQEGYTF
>NA|TRBD2|TRBJ2-1|TRBV6-2/TRBV6-3
TGTGCCAGCAGTTATCGTAGGACTAGCGGGAGGGTCTATGAGCAGTTCTTC
CASSYRRTSGRVYEQFF
>NA|NA|TRBJ2-1|TRBV6-2/TRBV6-3
TGTGCCAGCAGTTTCTCCAATTGGGCAGAGCAGTTCTTC
CASSFSNWAEQFF
>NA|NA|TRBJ2-3|TRBV5-8
TGTGCCAGCAGCTTTACAGTTTCTAGCACAGATACGCAGTATTTT
CASSFTVSSTDTQYF
>NA|TRBD1|TRBJ1-3|TRBV7-8
TGTGCCAGCAGCCCCTTAGGGACAGTCCGCTCTGGAAACACCATATATTTT
CASSPLGTVRSGNTIYF
>once|TRBD1|TRBJ2-5|TRBV7-9
TGTGCCAGTGGGACAGGGTGGGAGACCCAGTACTTC
CASGTGWETQYF
>NA|NA|TRBJ2-3|TRBV18
TGTGCCAGCTCACCGCCAGGGGAACCAGATACGCAGTATTTT
CASSPPGEPDTQYF
>NA|NA|TRBJ1-5|TRBV6-2/TRBV6-3
TGTGCCAGCAGTTACGGGGGAGGGGCTAGCAATCAGCCCCAGCATTTT
CASSYGGGASNQPQHF
>NA|TRBD1|TRBJ1-1|TRBV4-3
TGCGCCAGCAGCCAAGCCCGGGACAGGGAGTTGGGGACTGAAGCTTTCTTT
CASSQARDRELGTEAFF
>NA|NA|TRBJ1-1|TRBV28
TGTGCCAGCAGGTTCAGGAGGCAGGGGATGAACACTGAAGCTTTCTTT
CASRFRRQGMNTEAFF
>NA|NA|TRBJ2-5|TRBV5-1
TGCGCCAGCAGCTTAAGCCTAGCGGAGACCCAGTACTTC
CASSLSLAETQYF
>NA|NA|TRBJ2-7|TRBV20-1
TGCAGCAGTGGGCACTCCTACGAGCAGTACTTC
CSSGHSYEQYF
>once|NA|TRBJ1-1|TRBV12-3/TRBV12-4
TGTGCCAGCAGGTTTCCCCTTTCTGAAGCTTTCTTT
CASRFPLSEAFF
>NA|TRBD1|TRBJ1-1|TRBV19
TGTGCCAGTAGTGGCCGACAGGGGAGTGACACTGAAGCTTTCTTT
CASSGRQGSDTEAFF
>NA|NA|TRBJ1-2|TRBV3-1/TRBV3-2
TGTGCCAGCAGCCAAGTGGCCCCCGGGACTGCTAACTATGGCTACACCTTC
CASSQVAPGTANYGYTF
>few|TRBD1|TRBJ1-4|TRBV5-1
TGCGCCAGCAGACATACAGCGGGGACAGGGGGCCCTGGTGAAAAACTGTTTTTT
CASRHTAGTGGPGEKLFF
>NA|TRBD1|TRBJ1-2|TRBV25-1
TGTGCCAGCAGATCGGACAGGGAAGATGGCTACACCTTC
CASRSDREDGYTF
>NA|TRBD1|TRBJ1-2|TRBV7-3
TGTGCCAGCAGCTTAGGACAGGGTAGTGGCTACACCTTC
CASSLGQGSGYTF
>NA|TRBD2|TRBJ2-5|TRBV7-9
TGTGCCACTCAAGCGGGGGCGGAGATGGAGACCCAGTACTTC
CATQAGAEMETQYF
>NA|TRBD2|TRBJ2-2|TRBV6-2/TRBV6-3
TGTGCCAGCAGTTCCCGAGCGGGAGTAGAGAACACCGGGGAGCTGTTTTTT
CASSSRAGVENTGELFF
>NA|TRBD1|TRBJ2-3|TRBV29-1
TGCAGCGTTGAATGGGACAGCCTTCGCACAGATACGCAGTATTTT
CSVEWDSLRTDTQYF